What follows are 7 T cell receptor beta chains derived from one specimen sequenced in a study of blood T cell repertoires in COVID-19. TCRdb's copy holds only in-frame clones and misses some; the assay was immunoSEQ multiplex PCR. The table lists some 190,000 clones, over 75% of them singletons. The sequenced material came from peripheral blood. Receptors were obtained from an older man with COVID-19, enrolled during active disease.

J is TRBJ2-7 and V is TRBV3-1 (or the pseudogene TRBV3-2); maybe TRBD2 (7 bases). The CDR3 covers 15 residues. Trimming took 1 base from V and 2 from J, leaving 12 bases between them. Germline V gene lookup returns CDR1 LGHDT and CDR2 YNNKEL (reference sequence). The CDR3 sequence: CASSQGRGAPYEQYF. CDR3 coding DNA: TGTGCCAGCAGCCAAGGACGGGGGGCACCCTACGAGCAGTACTTC.

The CDR3 region is CASSWNWANTNSSTDTQYF. The DNA of the CDR3 is TGTGCCAGCAGTTGGAATTGGGCGAACACGAATTCTAGCACAGATACGCAGTATTTT. The rearrangement uses TRBV28 and TRBJ2-3; D is ambiguous. CDR1 MDHEN and CDR2 SYDVKM come from the germline V gene. V was trimmed by 4 bases and J by 0 bases, leaving 23 bases between them. The CDR3 loop spans 19 amino acids.

The chain combines TRBV10-3 with TRBJ1-1; TRBD1 matches 8 bases. After removal of 4 bases from V and 5 bases from J, the junction contained 6 bases not matched to a gene. The CDR3 consists of 14 residues. Germline V lookup: CDR1 ENHRY, CDR2 SYGVKD. CDR3 loop: CAISGGDRRTEAFF. Here the CDR3 DNA reads TGTGCCATCAGTGGAGGGGACAGGAGGACTGAAGCTTTCTTT.

The rearrangement joins TRBV5-6 to TRBJ2-1; 7 nucleotides agree with TRBD2. This CDR3 has 19 amino acids. The V and J ends lost 4 bases and 2 bases, in that order; junction bases with no gene match: 18. Germline CDR1 reads SGHDT; CDR2 reads YYEEEE. The CDR3 nucleotides are TGTGCCAGCAGCCCCCTGAGCGGGGACCCAACCAGAACCTACAATGAGCAGTTCTTC. Translation gives CASSPLSGDPTRTYNEQFF.

The genes are TRBV5-4 and TRBJ2-7; D possibly corresponds to TRBD1 (5 bases). The germline V gene encodes CDR1 SGHNT and CDR2 YYREEE (reference sequence). V was cut by 0 bases and J by 5 bases, with 18 bases left in between. The CDR3 spans 16 residues. The CDR3 region has the DNA TGTGCCAGCAGCTTGGGGCAGGGTATTCCTGGGAACGAGCAGTACTTC. It yields the protein CASSLGQGIPGNEQYF.

The count of this clone is one. The V gene is TRBV6-5, the J gene TRBJ1-6; 9 bases fit TRBD1. CDR1 MNHEY and CDR2 SVGAGI come from the germline V gene. This CDR3 spans 16 amino acids. V gave up 4 bases and J gave up 7 bases; unmatched junction bases: 8. The CDR3 reads CASSSTRQGENSPLHF. The CDR3 nucleotides are TGTGCCAGCAGTTCCACCCGACAGGGGGAAAATTCACCCCTCCACTTT.

This chain links TRBV2 with TRBJ2-1; TRBD2 matches at 12 bases. V was clipped by 3 bases and J by 6 bases; unmatched bases: 3. CDR3 length: 15 residues. CDR1 and CDR2 (germline): SNHLY, FYNNEI. CDR3 DNA: TGTGCCAGCAGTGAGACTAGCGGGGGTACCAATGAGCAGTTCTTC. Translated: CASSETSGGTNEQFF. The whole variable domain, filled in from reference TRBV2 and TRBJ2-1, reads EPEVTQTPSHQVTQMGQEVILRCVPISNHLYFYWYRQILGQKVEFLVSFYNNEISEKSEIFDDQFSVERPDGSNFTLKIRSTKLEDSAMYFCASSETSGGTNEQFFGPGTRLTVL.